The 27 T cell receptor beta chains below all came from one sample that was sequenced in a study of metastatic and nonmetastatic thyroid tumors. TCRdb reassembled clones from the PCR reads with MiXCR. The data show tens of thousands of clones, approximately 20% seen once. Patients were all untreated before their thyroid surgery. The sample was blood. The receptor set was obtained from a female donor with papillary thyroid cancer or a benign thyroid nodule (not recorded which). Some clones in this sample may be carry-over from other donors' samples.

In its sample, this clone was seen many times. The gene calls are TRBV27 and TRBJ2-1, with no clear D. The germline V gene encodes CDR1 MNHEY and CDR2 SMNVEV (reference sequence). The germline V and J ends were trimmed by 2 bases and 0 bases, with 5 bases remaining between them. This CDR3 is 14 amino acids long. CDR3 coding DNA: TGTGCCAGCAGTTTAGGTAGCTCCTACAATGAGCAGTTCTTC. It codes for CASSLGSSYNEQFF.

This clone has a count of ten or more. This chain joins TRBV2 and TRBJ2-4; the match to TRBD1 covers 8 bases. The CDR3 runs to 15 residues. The germline gives CDR1 SNHLY, CDR2 FYNNEI. With 6 bases clipped from V and 0 bases from J, the junction kept 4 bases outside the gene matches. The CDR3 DNA is TGTGCCAGCAGGGACAGGGAACTAGCCAAAAACATTCAGTACTTC. Its translation: CASRDRELAKNIQYF.

This clone was counted only a few times. The chain has TRBV6-2 or TRBV6-3 and TRBJ1-2, with TRBD1 matching 9 bases. Trimming cost V 6 bases and J 3 bases; bases outside gene matches: 14. Germline values: CDR1 MNHEY, CDR2 SVGEGT. CDR3 length: 17 residues. The CDR3 is CASSSWGQGPRDYGYTF. Here the CDR3 DNA reads TGTGCCAGCAGCTCCTGGGGACAGGGTCCAAGGGACTATGGCTACACCTTC.

This clone was picked up many times. This specimen includes other DNA sequences encoding the same CDR3. The chain is built from TRBV9 and TRBJ1-6; D uncertain. V lost 0 bases to trimming and J lost 10 bases, with 5 bases between them. This CDR3 has 12 amino acids. Germline lookup yields CDR1 SGDLS and CDR2 YYNGEE. The CDR3 DNA follows: TGTGCCAGCAGCGTAGCCGGCTCACCCCTCCACTTT. It codes for CASSVAGSPLHF.

This clone showed up many times. The V call is TRBV20-1, the J call TRBJ1-2; no clear D. This CDR3 has 13 amino acids. Germline V CDR1 and CDR2: DFQATT, SNEGSKA (reference sequence). Trimming removed 1 base from V and 4 bases from J, with 10 bases in between. The CDR3 sequence: CSARGQVGYGYTF. The DNA of the CDR3 is TGCAGTGCTAGAGGGCAGGTTGGCTATGGCTACACCTTC.

This clone is hyperexpanded by share. The chain recombines TRBV7-2 with TRBJ1-6; D perhaps matches TRBD1 (6 bases). Deletions cut 3 bases from V and 10 bases from J, with 10 bases between. Germline CDR1 and CDR2: SGHTA and FQGNSA. The CDR3 extends over 13 amino acids. CDR3 amino acids: CASSLTGESPLHF. In DNA, the CDR3 is TGTGCCAGCAGCTTGACAGGAGAATCACCCCTCCACTTT.

The CDR3: CASIIRDRVNYEQYF. CDR3 DNA sequence: TGTGCCAGCATCATACGGGACAGGGTCAACTACGAGCAGTACTTC. The chain combines TRBV2 with TRBJ2-7; 9 nucleotides match TRBD1. The CDR3 spans 15 residues. The trim removed 7 bases at V and 3 bases at J, leaving 10 bases unmatched. Germline V gene lookup returns CDR1 SNHLY and CDR2 FYNNEI.

The chain recombines TRBV5-1 with TRBJ1-2; possible D gene TRBD1, 5 bases. The CDR3 runs 13 residues. V lost 5 bases, J lost 4 bases, and 12 bases lay in between. In germline, CDR1 is SGHRS, CDR2 YFSETQ. The CDR3 nucleotides are TGCGCCAGCAGATCAGGGTCAGCCTATGGCTACACCTTC. This translates into CASRSGSAYGYTF.

This clone has a count of ten or more. The chain uses TRBV6-2 or TRBV6-3 and TRBJ1-1; 10 bases line up with TRBD1. V gave up 4 bases and J gave up 6 bases; unmatched junction bases: 5. The CDR3 is 14 residues long. CDR1 and CDR2 (germline): MNHEY, SVGEGT. The CDR3 DNA follows: TGTGCCAGCAGTTTGGGACAGGGGAAACCTGAAGCTTTCTTT. This gives the protein CASSLGQGKPEAFF.

Notes on this clone: An end of the junction differs from the germline gene, which may be a read error. The sample carries other DNA sequences with the same CDR3. The CDR3 region is CASSSSGAGGARSPLHF. The CDR3 nucleotides read TGTGCCAGCAGTTCTTCAGGGGCAGGTGGCGCGAGATCACCTCTCCACTTT. This sequence joins TRBV12-3 or TRBV12-4 and TRBJ1-6, with D possibly TRBD1 on 6 matching bases. The CDR3 spans 17 residues.

This clone occurred many times. J is TRBJ1-1 and V is TRBV5-1, with a tentative D call TRBD1 (5 bases). The germline CDR1 and CDR2 sequences are SGHRS and YFSETQ. This CDR3 spans 14 amino acids. V was trimmed by 0 bases and J by 4 bases, leaving 10 bases between them. CDR3 amino acids: CASSLAGGGTEAFF. CDR3 DNA: TGCGCCAGCAGCTTGGCGGGGGGTGGCACTGAAGCTTTCTTT. Together with reference TRBV5-1 and TRBJ1-1, the CDR3 gives the full variable domain: KAGVTQTPRYLIKTRGQQVTLSCSPISGHRSVSWYQQTPGQGLQFLFEYFSETQRNKGNFPGRFSGRQFSNSRSEMNVSTLELGDSALYLCASSLAGGGTEAFFGQGTRLTVV.

This clone was seen only a few times. The gene calls are TRBV15 and TRBJ2-3, with D possibly TRBD2 on 5 matching bases. The CDR3 length is 17 residues. Trimming stripped 0 bases from V and 0 bases from J, with 13 bases between. Germline V CDR1 and CDR2: LNHNV, YYDKDF (reference sequence). CDR3 DNA: TGTGCCACCAGCAGAGATCTCGGCGGAGGCAGCACAGATACGCAGTATTTT. Translating gives CATSRDLGGGSTDTQYF.

This clone came up many times. The V gene is TRBV18, the J gene TRBJ1-6, with D perhaps TRBD1 (6 bases). Germline CDR1 is KGHSH and CDR2 is LQKENI. V was shortened by 0 bases and J by 8 bases, with 14 bases between the two germline ends. The CDR3 is made up of 16 amino acids. CDR3 DNA: TGTGCCAGCTCACCACCGTATAGGACAGAGGATTCACCCCTCCACTTT. Translating gives CASSPPYRTEDSPLHF. The full variable domain, its missing parts supplied by reference TRBV18 and TRBJ1-6, is NAGVMQNPRHLVRRRGQEARLRCSPMKGHSHVYWYRQLPEEGLKFMVYLQKENIIDESGMPKERFSAEFPKEGPSILRIQQVVRGDSAAYFCASSPPYRTEDSPLHFGNGTRLTVT.

This clone is classed as medium-sized. The chain carries TRBV6-1 and TRBJ2-1; 7 bases match TRBD2. Germline V gives CDR1 MNHNS, CDR2 SASEGT. CDR3 length equals 13 residues. V lost 6 bases and J lost 9; bases outside the gene matches: 8. CDR3 in amino acids: CASSPWGGSEQFF. CDR3 nucleotides: TGTGCCAGCAGCCCGTGGGGGGGGAGTGAGCAGTTCTTC.

This sequence joins TRBV5-6 and TRBJ2-2; D may match TRBD1 or TRBD2 (6 bases each). Trimming cost V 1 base and J 3 bases, with 10 bases left between them. Germline CDR1 SGHDT, CDR2 YYEEEE. This CDR3 is 15 amino acids long. The CDR3 DNA reads TGTGCCAGCAGCTTGACAGGGAGGCACACCGGGGAGCTGTTTTTT. Translation gives CASSLTGRHTGELFF.

Ten or more counts support this clone. The chain recombines TRBV14 with TRBJ2-7, with D possibly matching TRBD1 (6 bases). The CDR3 totals 15 residues. Trimming cost V 1 base and J 0 bases, with 10 bases left between them. Germline V gives CDR1 SGHDN, CDR2 FVKESK. The CDR3 DNA reads as TGTGCCAGCAGCCAAGTCCAGGGGATCTCCTACGAGCAGTACTTC. This gives the protein CASSQVQGISYEQYF.

The table lists this clone with many counts. J is TRBJ2-5 and V is TRBV24-1; 7 bases match TRBD1. The CDR3 contains 15 residues. Germline trimming cut 0 bases from V and 4 bases from J; bases unmatched to any gene: 4. Germline lookup yields CDR1 KGHDR and CDR2 SFDVKD. This CDR3 reads CATSDLVGDRETQYF. The CDR3 DNA reads TGTGCCACCAGTGATTTGGTGGGGGACAGAGAGACCCAGTACTTC.

Ten or more counts support this clone. DNA for the CDR3: TGTGCCAGCAGCTTAAGTTCGGCGGGACGGATAAACTATGGCTACACCTTC. Translation: CASSLSSAGRINYGYTF. The V call is TRBV7-2, the J call TRBJ1-2; weak D call: TRBD1 (5 bases). The germline V gene has CDR1 SGHTA and CDR2 FQGNSA. The CDR3 runs to 17 residues. V was shortened by 2 bases and J by 2 bases, with 18 bases between the two germline ends.

This clone appeared many times. The chain uses TRBV2 and TRBJ2-1; the D is unclear. V lost 3 bases to trimming and J lost 8 bases, with 11 bases between them. CDR3 length equals 13 residues. Germline-derived CDR1 and CDR2 are SNHLY and FYNNEI. CDR3 sequence: CASSDTGYHEQFF. For the CDR3, the DNA is TGTGCCAGCAGTGATACCGGGTACCATGAGCAGTTCTTC.

The rearrangement joins TRBV6-1 to TRBJ2-3; D is unresolved. In germline, CDR1 is MNHNS, CDR2 SASEGT. The CDR3 covers 14 residues. V lost 8 bases to trimming and J lost 1 base, with 13 bases between them. The CDR3 region has the DNA TGTGCCAGCCTCGGTAGATCGGGCACAGATACGCAGTATTTT. This encodes CASLGRSGTDTQYF.

This clone was picked up a small number of times. V is TRBV6-2 or TRBV6-3 and J is TRBJ2-2; D might be TRBD1 (6 bases). The CDR3 has 15 amino acids. Germline V gene sequence: CDR1 MNHEY, CDR2 SVGEGT. The V end lost 2 bases, the J end lost 0 bases, and 7 bases lay between the germline ends. CDR3 residues: CASSYGTPNTGELFF. The CDR3 coding sequence is TGTGCCAGCAGTTACGGGACACCGAACACCGGGGAGCTGTTTTTT.

This clone is termed medium-sized. The chain couples TRBV6-5 to TRBJ1-2, with D possibly TRBD1 on 6 matching bases. The CDR3 is 14 residues long. CDR1 MNHEY and CDR2 SVGAGI come from the germline V gene. The V and J ends lost 0 bases and 7 bases respectively, with 12 bases between them. CDR3 sequence: CASSYSTAGAGYTF. As DNA, the CDR3 is TGTGCCAGCAGTTACTCGACTGCGGGGGCTGGCTACACCTTC.

In this sample, this clone turned up a few times. The gene calls are TRBV29-1 and TRBJ2-3, with a weak D call TRBD1 (5 bases). The CDR3 spans 15 residues. Germline lookup yields CDR1 SQVTM and CDR2 ANQGSEA. Trimming took off 2 bases at V and 0 bases at J, with 12 bases between the two ends. CDR3 sequence reads: CSVERQLTSTDTQYF. In DNA form, the CDR3 reads TGCAGCGTTGAAAGACAGTTGACTAGCACAGATACGCAGTATTTT.

The chain carries TRBV28 and TRBJ2-7; tentatively, D is TRBD2 (5 bases). Trimming removed 5 bases at V and 0 bases at J, with 17 bases between. Germline V gene sequence: CDR1 MDHEN, CDR2 SYDVKM. This CDR3 has 16 residues. DNA of the CDR3: TGTGCCAGCAGTCCCGCCGGAGGTACCACCTCCTACGAGCAGTACTTC. Protein product: CASSPAGGTTSYEQYF.

V is TRBV3-1 and J is TRBJ1-1, with 7 nucleotides matching TRBD1. CDR1 is LGHDT, CDR2 YNNKEL, per germline (reference sequence). The junction had 9 bases not matched to a gene; V was cut back by 1 base and J by 10 bases. The CDR3 length is 14 residues. The DNA for the CDR3 is TGTGCCAGCAGCCAAGTGGCAGGGGGTACCGTAGCTTTCTTT. Protein sequence: CASSQVAGGTVAFF.

The V and J genes are TRBV30 and TRBJ1-1; unclear D gene. The V gene lost 0 bases and the J gene lost 3 bases, with 8 bases spanning the gap. This CDR3 is built from 13 residues. Per the germline V gene, CDR1 is GTSNPN and CDR2 is SVGIG (reference sequence). The CDR3 is CAWSVLPDTEAFF. As DNA, the CDR3 is TGTGCCTGGAGTGTACTACCGGACACTGAAGCTTTCTTT.

This clone was found a few times. The chain uses TRBV28 and TRBJ1-2, with 7 bases that match TRBD1. Germline-derived CDR1 and CDR2 are MDHEN and SYDVKM. Trimming took 6 bases from V and 5 from J; bases not matched to a gene: 9. This CDR3 contains 14 residues. In DNA, the CDR3 is TGTGCCAGCAGCAGGTCCTCAGGGGGATATGGCTACACCTTC. This sequence encodes CASSRSSGGYGYTF.